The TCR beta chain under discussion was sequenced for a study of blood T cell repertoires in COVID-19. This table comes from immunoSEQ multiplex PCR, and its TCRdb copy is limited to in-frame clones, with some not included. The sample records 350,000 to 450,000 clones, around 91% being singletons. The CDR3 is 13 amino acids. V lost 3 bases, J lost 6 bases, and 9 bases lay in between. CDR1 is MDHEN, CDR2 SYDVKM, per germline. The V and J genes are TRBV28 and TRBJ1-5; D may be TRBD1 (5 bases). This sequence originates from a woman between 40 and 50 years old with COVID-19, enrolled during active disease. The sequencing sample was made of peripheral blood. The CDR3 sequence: CASSLVGVQPQHF. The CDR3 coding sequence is TGTGCCAGCAGTTTGGTAGGGGTTCAGCCCCAGCATTTT.